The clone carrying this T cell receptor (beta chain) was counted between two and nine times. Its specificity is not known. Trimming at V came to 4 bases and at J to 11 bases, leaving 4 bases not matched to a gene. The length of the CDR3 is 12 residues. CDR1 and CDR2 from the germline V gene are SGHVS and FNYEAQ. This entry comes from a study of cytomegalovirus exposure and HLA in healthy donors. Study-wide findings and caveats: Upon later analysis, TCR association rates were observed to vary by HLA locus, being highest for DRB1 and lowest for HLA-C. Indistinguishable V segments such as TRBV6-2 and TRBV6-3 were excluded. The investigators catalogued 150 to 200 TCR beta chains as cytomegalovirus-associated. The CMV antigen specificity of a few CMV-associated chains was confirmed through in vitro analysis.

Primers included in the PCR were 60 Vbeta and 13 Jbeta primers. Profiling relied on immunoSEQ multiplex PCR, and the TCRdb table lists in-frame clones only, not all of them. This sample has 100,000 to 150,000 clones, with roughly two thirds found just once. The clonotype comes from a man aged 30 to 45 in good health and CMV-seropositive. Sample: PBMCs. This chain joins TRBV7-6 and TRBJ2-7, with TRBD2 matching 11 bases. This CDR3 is CASSSTSGNKYF. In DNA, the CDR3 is TGTGCCAGCAGCTCGACTAGCGGGAATAAGTACTTC.